This paragraph covers one T cell receptor (beta chain) sequence. Its target is not known. TCRdb re-analysed the RT-PCR reads in MiXCR, keeping a single row per CDR3 protein. The sample lists roughly 500,000 distinct CDR3 sequences, about 25% occurring once. The data originate from a study of response to subunit inactivated influenza vaccine. Study-level points and caveats: That few new T cells are recruited by each seasonal influenza vaccination was the authors' suggestion.

V lost 5 bases and J lost 4, with 11 bases in between. CDR3 size: 14 residues. Germline assignment: CDR1 SGHAT and CDR2 FQNNGV. J is TRBJ1-4 and V is TRBV11-2; the D is unclear. Here the sequenced sample was CD4+ T cells sorted from PBMCs, taken around 5 days after vaccination. This sequence was found in a middle-aged man who received an inactivated influenza vaccine. In DNA, the CDR3 is TGTGCCAGCAGCCGGGGAACCGTTAATGAAAAACTGTTTTTT. It is translated as CASSRGTVNEKLFF.